What follows are 14 T cell receptor beta chains derived from one specimen sequenced in a study of human thymus T cells. Clones were sequenced by immunoSEQ multiplex PCR, and TCRdb holds only the in-frame ones, with some missing. The sample holds tens of thousands of clones; around 94% are singletons and the top ten take over 5%. The sequenced sample was blood. Receptor source: a boy younger than two with a congenital heart defect but otherwise immunologically healthy.

The chain joins TRBV13 to TRBJ2-7, with 12 bases identical to TRBD2. The V segment lost 5 bases and the J segment 6 bases; nucleotides outside the gene matches: 14. Germline assignment: CDR1 PRHDT and CDR2 FYEKMQ (reference sequence). The length of the CDR3 is 17 residues. The CDR3 sequence is CASSIRLAGAGWGEQYF. CDR3 in DNA: TGTGCCAGCAGCATCCGACTAGCGGGAGCTGGTTGGGGCGAGCAGTACTTC.

The chain joins TRBV27 to TRBJ2-7; 13 bases agree with TRBD2. After removal of 3 bases from V and 6 bases from J, the junction contained 5 bases not matched to a gene. Looked up from germline, CDR1 is MNHEY and CDR2 is SMNVEV (reference sequence). CDR3 size: 15 residues. CDR3 DNA sequence: TGTGCCAGCAGTTTCGAGACTAGCGGGAGGTCCGAGCAGTACTTC. Protein product: CASSFETSGRSEQYF.

This chain uses TRBV13 with TRBJ2-5, with TRBD2 matching over 8 bases. CDR1 is PRHDT, CDR2 FYEKMQ, per germline (reference sequence). After removal of 2 bases from V and 4 bases from J, the junction contained 3 bases not matched to a gene. The CDR3 is made up of 14 amino acids. The CDR3 DNA reads as TGTGCCAGCAGCTTACGACTAGCGCGAGAGACCCAGTACTTC. Translated: CASSLRLARETQYF. Together with reference TRBV13 and TRBJ2-5, the CDR3 gives the full variable domain: AAGVIQSPRHLIKEKRETATLKCYPIPRHDTVYWYQQGPGQDPQFLISFYEKMQSDKGSIPDRFSAQQFSDYHSELNMSSLELGDSALYFCASSLRLARETQYFGPGTRLLVL.

The chain uses TRBV5-6 and TRBJ2-7; D possibly corresponds to TRBD2 (6 bases). The CDR3 sequence is 16 residues long. V lost 0 bases to trimming and J lost 4 bases, with 17 bases between them. Looked up from germline, CDR1 is SGHDT and CDR2 is YYEEEE. The CDR3 DNA sequence: TGTGCCAGCAGCTTGGACGGACTACCCCGCGGATACGAGCAGTACTTC. It yields the protein CASSLDGLPRGYEQYF.

This sequence joins TRBV29-1 and TRBJ1-4; D gene unclear. CDR3 size: 12 residues. V lost 6 bases, J lost 5 bases, and 10 bases lay in between. The germline V gene encodes CDR1 SQVTM and CDR2 ANQGSEA. The CDR3 here is CSVLGYNEKLFF. In DNA, the CDR3 is TGCAGCGTCCTCGGCTACAATGAAAAACTGTTTTTT.

J is TRBJ2-1 and V is TRBV18; 8 nucleotides align to TRBD1. Trimming cost V 3 bases and J 4 bases; bases outside gene matches: 5. Germline-derived CDR1 and CDR2 are KGHSH and LQKENI. This CDR3 comprises 15 residues. CDR3 nucleotide sequence: TGTGCCAGCTCACCCTGGACAGGGCCTTACAATGAGCAGTTCTTC. Residues: CASSPWTGPYNEQFF.

The V and J genes are TRBV11-2 and TRBJ2-1, with 10 bases matching TRBD2. The V gene end was trimmed by 5 bases and the J gene end by 8 bases; junction bases not matched to a gene: 6. Germline CDR1 and CDR2: SGHAT and FQNNGV. The CDR3 extends over 14 amino acids. The DNA of the CDR3 is TGTGCCAGCAGCCCACCTAGCGGGAGCTATGAGCAGTTCTTC. Translated, it gives CASSPPSGSYEQFF.

The V call is TRBV11-2, the J call TRBJ2-7; no firm D call. Germline V gene sequence: CDR1 SGHAT, CDR2 FQNNGV. V lost 3 bases and J lost 0, with 0 bases in between. The CDR3 consists of 11 residues. The CDR3 is CASSFSYEQYF. In nucleotides, the CDR3 is TGTGCCAGCAGCTTCTCCTACGAGCAGTACTTC.

The V gene is TRBV6-5, the J gene TRBJ1-5, with D perhaps TRBD1 (5 bases). The germline CDR1 and CDR2 sequences are MNHEY and SVGAGI. V lost 8 bases, J lost 1 base, and 15 bases lay in between. The CDR3 covers 15 residues. CDR3 DNA: TGTGCCAGCCTTACCCGGGACGGAAGCAATCAGCCCCAGCATTTT. This encodes CASLTRDGSNQPQHF.

This clone was seen only once. This chain connects TRBV5-6 to TRBJ1-1; 7 nucleotides agree with TRBD1. Trimming removed 2 bases from V and 1 base from J; junction bases left unmatched: 11. The CDR3 length is 17 residues. Germline V gene sequence: CDR1 SGHDT, CDR2 YYEEEE. The DNA of the CDR3 is TGTGCCAGCAGCTTAATAGGAGGGGGCAACGCGAACACTGAAGCTTTCTTT. Translated, it gives CASSLIGGGNANTEAFF.

In this sample, this clone turned up once. The chain couples TRBV9 to TRBJ1-2, with 10 positions matching TRBD1. V lost 0 bases and J lost 2; bases outside the gene matches: 4. The CDR3 length is 16 residues. Germline V gene data show CDR1 as SGDLS and CDR2 as YYNGEE. CDR3 in amino acids: CASSVDMDRGNYGYTF. The DNA for the CDR3 is TGTGCCAGCAGCGTAGATATGGACAGGGGGAACTATGGCTACACCTTC.

The chain recombines TRBV6-5 with TRBJ2-3, with TRBD2 as a possible D gene (7 bases). Per germline, CDR1 MNHEY and CDR2 SVGAGI. The CDR3 contains 14 residues. V was pared by 6 bases and J by 3 bases, with 13 bases between. The CDR3 protein is CASRRGGGTDTQYF. The CDR3 DNA sequence: TGTGCCAGCAGGAGAGGGGGAGGGACAGATACGCAGTATTTT.

The rearrangement uses TRBV27 and TRBJ2-7; 14 bases match TRBD2. The trim removed 6 bases at V and 4 bases at J, leaving 14 bases unmatched. This CDR3 is built from 18 residues. Germline V CDR1 and CDR2: MNHEY, SMNVEV (reference sequence). The CDR3 loop reads CASRPGLAGVQGFYEQYF. In DNA, the CDR3 is TGTGCCAGCAGGCCGGGACTAGCGGGAGTTCAGGGCTTTTACGAGCAGTACTTC.

This sequence joins TRBV27 and TRBJ2-5; 10 nucleotides line up with TRBD1. The CDR3 is 19 residues long. J lost 1 base, V lost 6 bases, and 17 bases had no gene match. In germline, CDR1 is MNHEY, CDR2 SMNVEV (reference sequence). DNA of the CDR3: TGTGCCAGCAGCTCCCCCACCGGGACAGGGGCCCCCCTCCAAGAGACCCAGTACTTC. Translated, it gives CASSSPTGTGAPLQETQYF.